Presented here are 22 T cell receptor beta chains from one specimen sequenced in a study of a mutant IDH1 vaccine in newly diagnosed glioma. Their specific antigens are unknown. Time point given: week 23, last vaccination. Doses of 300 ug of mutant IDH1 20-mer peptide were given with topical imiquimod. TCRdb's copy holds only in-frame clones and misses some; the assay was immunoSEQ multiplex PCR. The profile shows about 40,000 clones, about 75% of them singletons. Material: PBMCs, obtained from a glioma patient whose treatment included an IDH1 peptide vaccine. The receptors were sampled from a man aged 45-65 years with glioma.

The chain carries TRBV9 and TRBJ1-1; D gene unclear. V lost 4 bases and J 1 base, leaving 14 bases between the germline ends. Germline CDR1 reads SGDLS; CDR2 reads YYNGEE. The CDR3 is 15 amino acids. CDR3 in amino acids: CASSFRTEPNTEAFF. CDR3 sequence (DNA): TGTGCCAGCAGCTTTCGGACGGAGCCGAACACTGAAGCTTTCTTT.

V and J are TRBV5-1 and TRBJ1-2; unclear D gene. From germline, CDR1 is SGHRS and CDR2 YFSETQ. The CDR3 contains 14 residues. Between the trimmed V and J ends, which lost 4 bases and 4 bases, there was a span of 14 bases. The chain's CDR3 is CASSPLGRFYGYTF. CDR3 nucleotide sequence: TGCGCCAGCAGCCCCCTAGGACGGTTCTATGGCTACACCTTC. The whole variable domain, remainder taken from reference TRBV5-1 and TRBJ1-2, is KAGVTQTPRYLIKTRGQQVTLSCSPISGHRSVSWYQQTPGQGLQFLFEYFSETQRNKGNFPGRFSGRQFSNSRSEMNVSTLELGDSALYLCASSPLGRFYGYTFGSGTRLTVV.

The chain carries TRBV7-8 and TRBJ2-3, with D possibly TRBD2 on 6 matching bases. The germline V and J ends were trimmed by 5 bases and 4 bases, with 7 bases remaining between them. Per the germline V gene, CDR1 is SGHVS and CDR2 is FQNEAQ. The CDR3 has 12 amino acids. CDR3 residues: CASSGRSDTQYF. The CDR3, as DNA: TGTGCCAGCAGCGGGAGGTCAGATACGCAGTATTTT. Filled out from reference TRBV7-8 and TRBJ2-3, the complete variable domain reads GAGVSQSPRYKVAKRGQDVALRCDPISGHVSLFWYQQALGQGPEFLTYFQNEAQLDKSGLPSDRFFAERPEGSVSTLKIQRTQQEDSAVYLCASSGRSDTQYFGPGTRLTVL.

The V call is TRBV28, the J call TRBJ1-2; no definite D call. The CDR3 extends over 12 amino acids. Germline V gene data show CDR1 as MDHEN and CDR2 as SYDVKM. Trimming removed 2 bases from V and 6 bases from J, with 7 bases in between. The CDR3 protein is CASSLPLNGYTF. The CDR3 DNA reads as TGTGCCAGCAGTTTACCTCTCAATGGCTACACCTTC.

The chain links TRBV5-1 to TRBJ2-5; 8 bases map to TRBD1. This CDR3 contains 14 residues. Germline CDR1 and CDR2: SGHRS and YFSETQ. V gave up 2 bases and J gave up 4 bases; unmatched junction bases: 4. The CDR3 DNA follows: TGCGCCAGCAGCTTCTCAGGGGGCCGAGAGACCCAGTACTTC. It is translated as CASSFSGGRETQYF.

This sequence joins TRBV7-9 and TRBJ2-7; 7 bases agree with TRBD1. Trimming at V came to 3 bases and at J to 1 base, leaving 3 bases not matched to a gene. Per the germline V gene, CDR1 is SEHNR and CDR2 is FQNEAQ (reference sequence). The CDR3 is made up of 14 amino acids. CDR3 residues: CASSLTGSSYEQYF. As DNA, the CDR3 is TGTGCCAGCAGCTTGACAGGGTCGTCCTACGAGCAGTACTTC.

This CDR3 is CASSQGSQYQETQYF. The CDR3 DNA sequence: TGCGCCAGCAGCCAAGGAAGCCAGTACCAAGAGACCCAGTACTTC. The rearrangement uses TRBV4-3 and TRBJ2-5; no clear D gene. V was trimmed by 1 base and J by 0 bases, leaving 9 bases between them. Germline V gene lookup returns CDR1 LGHNA and CDR2 YSLEER. CDR3 length equals 15 residues.

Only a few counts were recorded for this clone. The CDR3 nucleotides read TGTGCCATCAGTGAGATGGACAGAGGATACACCGGGGAGCTGTTTTTT. Its translation is CAISEMDRGYTGELFF. The rearrangement joins TRBV10-3 to TRBJ2-2, with a weak D call TRBD1 (6 bases). The germline V gene has CDR1 ENHRY and CDR2 SYGVKD. The V and J ends lost 2 bases and 3 bases respectively, with 13 bases between them. CDR3 length equals 16 residues.

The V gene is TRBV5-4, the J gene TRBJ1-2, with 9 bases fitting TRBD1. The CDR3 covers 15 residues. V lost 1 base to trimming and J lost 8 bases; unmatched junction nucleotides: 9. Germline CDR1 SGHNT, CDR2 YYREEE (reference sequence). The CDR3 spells CASSLRNRGLGGYTF. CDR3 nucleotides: TGTGCCAGCAGCTTGAGGAACAGGGGGCTTGGGGGCTACACCTTC.

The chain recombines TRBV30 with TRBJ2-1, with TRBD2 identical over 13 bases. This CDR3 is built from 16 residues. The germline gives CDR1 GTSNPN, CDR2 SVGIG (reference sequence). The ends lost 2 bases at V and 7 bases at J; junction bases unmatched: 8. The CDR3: CAWSPQLAGGRNEQFF. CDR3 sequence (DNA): TGTGCCTGGAGTCCCCAACTAGCGGGGGGGAGAAATGAGCAGTTCTTC.

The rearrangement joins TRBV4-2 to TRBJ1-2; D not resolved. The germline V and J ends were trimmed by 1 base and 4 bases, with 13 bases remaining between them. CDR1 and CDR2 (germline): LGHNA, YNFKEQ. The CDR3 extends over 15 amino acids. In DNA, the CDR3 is TGTGCCAGCAGCCAAGGGCTAAAAGAGCTCTATGGCTACACCTTC. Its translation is CASSQGLKELYGYTF.

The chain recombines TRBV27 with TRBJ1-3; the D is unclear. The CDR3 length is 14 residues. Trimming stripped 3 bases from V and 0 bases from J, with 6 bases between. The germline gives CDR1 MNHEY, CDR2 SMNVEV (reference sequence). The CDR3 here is CASSLKGSGNTIYF. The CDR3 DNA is TGTGCCAGCAGTTTGAAGGGCTCTGGAAACACCATATATTTT.

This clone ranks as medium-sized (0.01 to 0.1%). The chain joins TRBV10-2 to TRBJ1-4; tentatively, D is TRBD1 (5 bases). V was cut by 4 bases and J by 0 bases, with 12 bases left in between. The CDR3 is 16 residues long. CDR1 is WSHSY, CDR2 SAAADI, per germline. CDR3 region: CASSAGLDATNEKLFF. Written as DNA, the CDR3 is TGCGCCAGCAGTGCGGGGCTGGATGCAACTAATGAAAAACTGTTTTTT.

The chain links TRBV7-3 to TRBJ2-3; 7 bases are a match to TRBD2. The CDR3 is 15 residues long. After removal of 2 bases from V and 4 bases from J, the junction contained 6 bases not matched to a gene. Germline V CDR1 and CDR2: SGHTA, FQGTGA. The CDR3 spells CASSLLAASSDTQYF. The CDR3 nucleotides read TGTGCCAGCAGCTTACTAGCGGCTTCCTCAGATACGCAGTATTTT.

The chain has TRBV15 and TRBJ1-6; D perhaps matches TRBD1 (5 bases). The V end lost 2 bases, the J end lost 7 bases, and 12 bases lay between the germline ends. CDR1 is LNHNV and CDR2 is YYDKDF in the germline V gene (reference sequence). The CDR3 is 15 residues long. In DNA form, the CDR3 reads TGTGCCACCAGCAGATACCGGGACGGGAATTCACCCCTCCACTTT. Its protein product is CATSRYRDGNSPLHF.

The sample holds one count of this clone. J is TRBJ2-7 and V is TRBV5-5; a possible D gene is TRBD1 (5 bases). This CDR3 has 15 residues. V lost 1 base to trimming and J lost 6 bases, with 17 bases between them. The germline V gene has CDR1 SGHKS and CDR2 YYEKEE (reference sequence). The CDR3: CASSLSTGDYSEQYF. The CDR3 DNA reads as TGTGCCAGCAGCTTGTCCACAGGAGATTACAGCGAGCAGTACTTC.

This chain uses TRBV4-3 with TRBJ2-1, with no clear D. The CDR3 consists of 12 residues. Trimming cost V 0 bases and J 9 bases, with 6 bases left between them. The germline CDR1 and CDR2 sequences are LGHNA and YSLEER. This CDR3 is CASSQDRSEQFF. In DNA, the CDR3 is TGCGCCAGCAGCCAAGATCGATCTGAGCAGTTCTTC.

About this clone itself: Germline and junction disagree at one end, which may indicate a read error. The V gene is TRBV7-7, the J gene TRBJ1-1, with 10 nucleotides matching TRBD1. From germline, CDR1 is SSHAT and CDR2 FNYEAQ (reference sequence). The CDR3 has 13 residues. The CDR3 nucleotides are TGTGCTAGCAGCCCGGGACAGGGGTTGGAAGCTTTCTTT. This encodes CASSPGQGLEAFF.

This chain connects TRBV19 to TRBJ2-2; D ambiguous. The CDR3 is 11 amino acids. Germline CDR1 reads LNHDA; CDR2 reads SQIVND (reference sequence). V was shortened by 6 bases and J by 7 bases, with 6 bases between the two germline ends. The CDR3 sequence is CASRGFGELFF. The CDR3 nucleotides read TGTGCCAGTAGAGGTTTCGGGGAGCTGTTTTTT. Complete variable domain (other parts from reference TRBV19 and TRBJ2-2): DGGITQSPKYLFRKEGQNVTLSCEQNLNHDAMYWYRQDPGQGLRLIYYSQIVNDFQKGDIAEGYSVSREKKESFPLTVTSAQKNPTAFYLCASRGFGELFFGEGSRLTVL.

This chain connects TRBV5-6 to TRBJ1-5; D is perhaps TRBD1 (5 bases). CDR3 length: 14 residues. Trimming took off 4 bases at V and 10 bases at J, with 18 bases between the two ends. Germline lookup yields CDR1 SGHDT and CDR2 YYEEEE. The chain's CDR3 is CASSTRGLSRPQHF. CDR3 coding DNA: TGTGCCAGCAGCACCCGGGGACTATCAAGACCCCAGCATTTT.

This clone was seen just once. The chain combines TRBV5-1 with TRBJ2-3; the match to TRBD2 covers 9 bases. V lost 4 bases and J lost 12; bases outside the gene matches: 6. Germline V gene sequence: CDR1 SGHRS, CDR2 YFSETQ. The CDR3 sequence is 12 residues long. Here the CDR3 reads CASSLSGGPQYF. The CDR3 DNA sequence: TGCGCCAGCAGCCTTAGCGGGGGCCCCCAGTATTTT.

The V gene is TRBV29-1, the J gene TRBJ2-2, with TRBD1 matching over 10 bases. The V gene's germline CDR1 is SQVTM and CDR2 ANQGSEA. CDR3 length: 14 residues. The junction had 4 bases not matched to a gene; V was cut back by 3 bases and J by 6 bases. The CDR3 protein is CSVERQGAAGELFF. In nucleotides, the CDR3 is TGCAGCGTTGAGCGACAGGGGGCCGCCGGGGAGCTGTTTTTT.